The source of this T cell receptor beta chain is a study of blood T cell repertoires in COVID-19. The study recruited people aged roughly 18 to 95 years across approximately 24 US areas. Recovered status applied to Cohort 3 donors who had two consecutive negative PCRs. It also applied to those with clearance or with symptom resolution. With V trimmed by 2 bases and J by 7 bases, 3 bases remained unmatched. The CDR3 covers 14 residues. CDR1 is SGHVS and CDR2 is FNYEAQ in the germline V gene. Sequencing was performed with immunoSEQ multiplex PCR; in TCRdb, only in-frame clones are kept and a portion is missing. Here the sample spans 150,000 to 200,000 clones, around four fifths being singletons.

The sequenced material came from PBMCs or T cells enriched from blood (not recorded which). This sequence originates from a woman in her sixties or seventies who had recovered from COVID-19. The chain joins TRBV7-6 to TRBJ2-1; TRBD1 matches at 9 bases. The CDR3 here is CASSLWDRVNEQFF. The CDR3, as DNA: TGTGCCAGCAGCTTATGGGACAGGGTAAATGAGCAGTTCTTC. The variable domain in full, with the rest retrieved from reference TRBV7-6 and TRBJ2-1, is GAGVSQSPRYKVTKRGQDVALRCDPISGHVSLYWYRQALGQGPEFLTYFNYEAQQDKSGLPNDRFSAERPEGSISTLTIQRTEQRDSAMYRCASSLWDRVNEQFFGPGTRLTVL.